Included here is one T cell receptor beta chain sequence, with context. This clone was observed a few times. Its antigen specificity is not known. No base quality values were provided; no much bigger clone lies one nucleotide off. This entry belongs to a study of chemoradiotherapy in HPV16-positive cancers (dated by TCRdb to between 2020 and 2023). Broadly, across the study: Candidate HPV-specific T-cell clones and common TCR motifs were defined through functional T-cell assays on cells from a couple of HPV16-positive patients. TCR repertoires from 86 patients with HPV-related cancers were then used to track the candidate HPV-specific TCRs and motifs. The study asked whether T-cell immunity against the HPV oncoproteins E6 and E7 changes during chemoradiotherapy and whether it affects survival. Here is what the overall study found, with its caveats: The functional definition of HPV-specific T cells was derived from only a couple of HPV16-positive patients, and the survival association was reported for HPV16-positive patients. Expansion of candidate HPV-specific clones and E7-related TCR motifs was observed in the tumor microenvironment during treatment, whereas no such expansion was observed for non-HPV-specific T cells. Improved recurrence-free survival in HPV16-positive patients was associated with expansion of HPV-responsive T cells during chemoradiotherapy.

Repertoires were sampled repeatedly over the course of chemoradiotherapy, so clonal expansion could be followed in the tumor microenvironment. There are 16 amino acids in the CDR3, from cysteine to phenylalanine inclusive. Only CDR3 DNA remains: 48 bases, in frame from the first base. The CDR1 and CDR2 encoded by the germline V gene are KGHSH and LQKENI. Trimming accounts for 6 bases at V and 1 base at J, while the number of junction bases matched to no gene is 6. The library came from the immunoSEQ multiplex PCR assay. TCRdb stores this immuneACCESS table with in-frame sequences only. Part of the clones is absent; in the studies checked, under half of the shortfall reflects unresolved V genes, and no reason is known for the rest. The sample data list 17,000 or so clones, and under 90% of these were observed just once. The ten biggest clones cover roughly 2.3% of the sample.

The sequencing used blood, collected from a patient who underwent chemoradiotherapy. This receptor was obtained from a human donor with HPV-associated anogenital cancer. The rearrangement combines TRBV18 with TRBJ2-2, and 9 junctional nucleotides match TRBD1. Here is the DNA: TGTGCCAGCTCGCAACAGGGGGCGAAGAACACCGGGGAGCTGTTTTTT. This translates into CASSQQGAKNTGELFF.